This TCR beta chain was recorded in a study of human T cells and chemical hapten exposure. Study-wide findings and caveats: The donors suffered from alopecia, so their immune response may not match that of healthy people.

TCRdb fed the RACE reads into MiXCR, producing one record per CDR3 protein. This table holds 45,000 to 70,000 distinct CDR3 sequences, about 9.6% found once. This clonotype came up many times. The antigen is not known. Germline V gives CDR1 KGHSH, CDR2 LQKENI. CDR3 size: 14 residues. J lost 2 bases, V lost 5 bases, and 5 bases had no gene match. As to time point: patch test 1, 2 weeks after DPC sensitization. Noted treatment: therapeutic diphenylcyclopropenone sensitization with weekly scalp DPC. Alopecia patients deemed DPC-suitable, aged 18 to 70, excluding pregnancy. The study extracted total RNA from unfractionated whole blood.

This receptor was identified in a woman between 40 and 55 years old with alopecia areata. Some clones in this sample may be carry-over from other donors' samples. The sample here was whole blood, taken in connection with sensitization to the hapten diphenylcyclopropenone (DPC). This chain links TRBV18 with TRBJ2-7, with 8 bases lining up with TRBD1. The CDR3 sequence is CASSARGRTYEQYF. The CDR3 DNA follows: TGTGCCAGCTCAGCCAGGGGGCGGACCTACGAGCAGTACTTC.